This is a list of T cell receptor beta chains from one sample in a study of CD8+CD57+ T cells in acquired aplastic anemia. TCRdb ran MiXCR on the reads and lists one entry per CDR3 protein. In the table there are around 430,000 distinct CDR3 sequences, around a third of which are singletons. Sequencing used sorted CD4+, CD8+, or CD8+CD57+ T cells (not recorded which) from PBMCs. These receptors were collected from a human donor with aplastic anemia. The CDR3 runs from the conserved cysteine through the conserved F or W. The D gene is left open where the match is weak. The size entry is marked missing in some rows and otherwise reads once, few, many or a size class.

clone size | J gene | V gene | D gene | CDR3 length | CDR3 protein | CDR3 DNA
- | TRBJ1-6 | TRBV11-2 | TRBD1 | 17 | CASSLPGQGTVRSPLHF | TGTGCCAGCAGCTTGCCGGGACAGGGGACGGTCCGCTCACCCCTCCACTTT
many | TRBJ1-5 | TRBV5-5 | - | 16 | CASSLEARRSNQPQHF | TGTGCCAGCAGCTTGGAGGCTCGACGTAGCAATCAGCCCCAGCATTTT
few | TRBJ2-5 | TRBV7-2 | - | 16 | CASKSKTSTAQETQYF | TGTGCCAGCAAATCGAAGACGTCGACAGCCCAAGAGACCCAGTACTTC
once | TRBJ2-7 | TRBV20-1 | TRBD1 | 14 | CSARARDRGYEQYF | TGCAGTGCTAGAGCCAGGGACAGGGGCTACGAGCAGTACTTC
many | TRBJ1-6 | TRBV10-3 | TRBD1 | 15 | CASSETGGAGSPLHF | TGTGCCAGCAGTGAGACAGGGGGCGCGGGCTCACCCCTCCACTTT
- | TRBJ2-1 | TRBV7-8 | - | 16 | CASSLAFRTQYNEQFF | TGTGCCAGCAGCTTAGCTTTCCGAACTCAATACAATGAGCAGTTCTTC
- | TRBJ2-5 | TRBV14 | - | 16 | CASSQGPTDVQETQYF | TGTGCCAGCAGCCAGGGACCCACGGATGTCCAAGAGACCCAGTACTTC
once | TRBJ2-5 | TRBV7-9 | - | 16 | CVSSQGGGASNQPQYF | TGTGTCAGCAGCCAAGGTGGCGGGGCCAGCAATCAGCCCCAGTACTTC
few | TRBJ2-7 | TRBV6-1 | - | 13 | CASRTRLGYEQYF | TGTGCCAGCAGGACTAGGTTGGGCTACGAGCAGTACTTC
few | TRBJ1-5 | TRBV6-1 | - | 13 | CASSTQGLQPQHF | TGTGCCAGCAGTACACAGGGTTTACAGCCCCAGCATTTT
- | TRBJ2-7 | TRBV5-4 | TRBD2 | 13 | CASSLAGGHEQYF | TGTGCCAGCAGCTTAGCGGGGGGCCACGAGCAGTACTTC
- | TRBJ1-5 | TRBV6-2/TRBV6-3 | TRBD1 | 19 | CASRYRNLTGGCSNQPQHF | TGTGCCAGCAGGTACCGCAACCTCACAGGGGGATGTAGCAATCAGCCCCAGCATTTT
once | TRBJ1-2 | TRBV29-1 | TRBD1 | 13 | CSVPGQGADGYTF | TGCAGCGTTCCGGGACAGGGGGCGGATGGCTACACCTTC
many | TRBJ1-1 | TRBV10-3 | - | 14 | CAISESRGSGEAFF | TGTGCCATCAGTGAGTCGAGAGGGTCCGGTGAAGCTTTCTTT
- | TRBJ2-7 | TRBV15 | TRBD2 | 14 | CATSRISGGYEQYF | TGTGCCACCAGCAGGATTAGCGGGGGTTACGAGCAGTACTTC
- | TRBJ1-6 | TRBV6-1 | - | 13 | CASTADLTSPLHF | TGTGCCAGCACAGCAGATCTGACTTCACCCCTCCACTTT
- | TRBJ1-4 | TRBV5-5 | - | 12 | CACSLLGEKLFF | TGTGCCTGCAGCTTGCTGGGCGAAAAACTGTTTTTT
- | TRBJ2-7 | TRBV15 | - | 14 | CATSRDLGSYEQYF | TGTGCCACCAGCAGAGATCTCGGGTCGTACGAGCAGTACTTC
- | TRBJ2-6 | TRBV25-1 | - | 17 | CASRQVPVGPGANVLTF | TGTGCCAGCAGACAAGTCCCGGTTGGCCCTGGGGCCAACGTCCTGACTTTC
few | TRBJ2-5 | TRBV15 | - | 14 | CATSREGIWETQYF | TGTGCCACCAGCAGAGAAGGCATTTGGGAGACCCAGTACTTC
few | TRBJ1-2 | TRBV20-1 | TRBD1 | 16 | CSARDLSQGGNYGYTF | TGCAGTGCTAGAGATCTCTCACAGGGGGGAAACTATGGCTACACCTTC
many | TRBJ1-2 | TRBV12-3/TRBV12-4 | TRBD1 | 11 | CASSSRTGRTF | TGTGCCAGCAGTTCCCGGACAGGGAGGACCTTC
many | TRBJ2-7 | TRBV20-1 | - | 12 | CSAPVGAYEQYF | TGCAGTGCCCCAGTTGGAGCCTACGAGCAGTACTTC
few | TRBJ2-7 | TRBV4-2 | - | 15 | CASSQGPQGSGEQYF | TGTGCCAGCAGCCAAGGCCCTCAGGGGTCTGGGGAGCAGTACTTC
many | TRBJ1-2 | TRBV6-1 | - | 14 | CASRGDTTNYGYTF | TGTGCCAGCCGAGGGGACACCACTAACTATGGCTACACCTTC
many | TRBJ1-3 | TRBV19 | - | 14 | CASSIGQTGNTIYF | TGTGCCAGTAGTATTGGTCAGACTGGAAACACCATATATTTT
few | TRBJ2-3 | TRBV4-1 | TRBD1 | 16 | CASSRIATGLVDTQYF | TGCGCCAGCAGCCGAATCGCGACAGGGTTGGTAGATACGCAGTATTTT
many | TRBJ2-5 | TRBV7-2 | - | 14 | CASSGRTVGETQYF | TGTGCCAGCAGCGGCAGGACAGTCGGAGAGACCCAGTACTTC
- | TRBJ1-5 | TRBV10-3 | TRBD1 | 14 | CAISKTGENQPQHF | TGTGCCATCAGTAAGACAGGGGAGAATCAGCCCCAGCATTTT
- | TRBJ1-3 | TRBV20-1 | TRBD1 | 12 | CSTTGVSNTIYF | TGCAGTACAACAGGGGTTAGCAACACCATATATTTT
many | TRBJ2-3 | TRBV19 | - | 13 | CASSIGLPDTQYF | TGTGCCAGTAGTATAGGACTTCCAGATACGCAGTATTTT
- | TRBJ1-5 | TRBV2 | - | 14 | CASSYGQRGQPQHF | TGTGCCAGCAGTTACGGACAGCGAGGTCAGCCCCAGCATTTT
many | TRBJ2-1 | TRBV10-3 | - | 14 | CAIRGNSAYNEQFF | TGTGCCATCAGGGGAAATTCGGCGTACAATGAGCAGTTCTTC
- | TRBJ2-7 | TRBV2 | TRBD1 | 14 | CASSSPGQTYEQYF | TGTGCCAGCAGTTCGCCGGGACAGACCTACGAGCAGTACTTC
- | TRBJ1-2 | TRBV10-3 | TRBD1 | 14 | CAITPRTGKNGYTF | TGTGCCATCACTCCTCGGACAGGGAAGAATGGCTACACCTTC
- | TRBJ2-3 | TRBV11-1 | - | 14 | CASSLTPLTDTQYF | TGTGCCAGCAGCCTGACCCCTCTCACAGATACGCAGTATTTT
- | TRBJ1-5 | TRBV10-3 | TRBD1 | 17 | CATSRQGLSHGNQPQHF | TGTGCCACCTCCCGACAGGGGCTGTCTCACGGCAATCAGCCCCAGCATTTT
few | TRBJ1-1 | TRBV6-2/TRBV6-3 | - | 13 | CASRGHADTEAFF | TGTGCCAGCAGGGGGCATGCGGACACTGAAGCTTTCTTT
many | TRBJ2-7 | TRBV2 | - | 12 | CASSTGIGRQYF | TGTGCCAGCAGTACCGGGATTGGTAGGCAGTACTTC
many | TRBJ2-3 | TRBV7-2 | - | 15 | CASKDGGEATDTQYF | TGTGCCAGCAAAGACGGAGGGGAAGCCACAGATACGCAGTATTTT
- | TRBJ1-2 | TRBV10-3 | - | 12 | CAISDTGRHYTF | TGTGCCATCAGTGATACGGGCAGGCACTACACCTTC
once | TRBJ2-3 | TRBV20-1 | - | 15 | CGARAWDSTYDTQYF | TGCGGTGCTAGAGCTTGGGACTCTACTTACGATACGCAGTATTTT
few | TRBJ1-2 | TRBV5-1 | - | 16 | CASKNQGRVANYGYTF | TGCGCCAGCAAAAACCAGGGTAGGGTAGCTAACTATGGCTACACCTTC
- | TRBJ2-7 | TRBV10-3 | - | 12 | CAISLDKYEQYF | TGTGCCATCAGCCTGGACAAGTACGAGCAGTACTTC
many | TRBJ2-5 | TRBV19 | TRBD1 | 14 | CASSPGQGQETQYF | TGTGCCAGTAGCCCTGGACAGGGACAAGAGACCCAGTACTTC
- | TRBJ1-1 | TRBV3-1 | - | 11 | CASSQGYEAFF | TGTGCCAGCAGCCAAGGCTATGAAGCTTTCTTT
- | TRBJ2-1 | TRBV13 | TRBD2 | 16 | CASSVGLAGVGNEQFF | TGTGCCAGCAGCGTAGGACTAGCGGGTGTCGGAAATGAGCAGTTCTTC
- | TRBJ2-1 | TRBV10-3 | - | 14 | CASSYRRERNEQFF | TGTGCCAGCAGTTACCGCAGGGAACGGAATGAGCAGTTCTTC
once | TRBJ2-3 | TRBV6-2/TRBV6-3 | TRBD2 | 13 | CATQRGGTDTQYF | TGTGCCACCCAGCGGGGGGGCACAGATACGCAGTATTTT
- | TRBJ2-2 | TRBV24-1 | TRBD1 | 18 | CATSDLPDRGLSTGELFF | TGTGCCACCAGTGATTTGCCGGACAGGGGGTTATCGACCGGGGAGCTGTTTTTT